This T cell receptor beta chain was recorded in a study of blood T cell repertoires in COVID-19. Enrolled through a virtual design, the participants were between about 18 and 100 years of age and came from 24 US areas. The assay was immunoSEQ multiplex PCR, and TCRdb's table has in-frame clones only and misses some. Of a few hundred thousand clones in the sample, 85% to 90% were seen once. This CDR3 contains 15 residues. V was pared by 3 bases and J by 1 base, with 3 bases of the junction left unmatched. The germline V gene encodes CDR1 SNHLY and CDR2 FYNNEI. This clone has just a few counts. Other DNA sequences in the sample encode the same CDR3.

The V call is TRBV2, the J call TRBJ2-5, with TRBD1 identical over 9 bases. This TCR came from a young man who had recovered from COVID-19. Sequencing was done on a sample of PBMCs or T cells enriched from blood (not recorded which). This chain's CDR3 is CASSEGQGSQETQYF. In DNA form, the CDR3 reads TGTGCCAGCAGTGAGGGACAGGGTAGCCAAGAGACCCAGTACTTC. The full variable domain, in which reference TRBV2 and TRBJ2-5 provide the parts outside the CDR3, is EPEVTQTPSHQVTQMGQEVILRCVPISNHLYFYWYRQILGQKVEFLVSFYNNEISEKSEIFDDQFSVERPDGSNFTLKIRSTKLEDSAMYFCASSEGQGSQETQYFGPGTRLLVL.